The 17 T cell receptor beta chains listed next were all sequenced from one sample in a study of T-cell memory formation after mild COVID-19. TCRdb fed the 5' RACE reads into MiXCR, producing one record per CDR3 protein. The profile shows approximately 410,000 distinct CDR3 sequences, 23% of them singletons. Sequencing was done on a sample of PBMCs or a T cell subset sorted from them (not recorded which). The receptor set was obtained from an adult woman who had mild COVID-19 (a few samples of this study predate the infection). Cell type and time point are not known.

This clonotype was seen more than once but under ten times. This sequence joins TRBV30 and TRBJ1-1; TRBD1 might be the D (6 bases). Trimming pared 4 bases from V and 2 bases from J, leaving 11 bases between. Looked up from germline, CDR1 is GTSNPN and CDR2 is SVGIG (reference sequence). This CDR3 region has 13 residues. In DNA form, the CDR3 reads TGTGCCTGGAACCCAGGGGATAACACTGAAGCTTTCTTT. Its translation is CAWNPGDNTEAFF.

This clonotype has only a few counts. The chain employs TRBV20-1 and TRBJ2-3, with D uncertain. The CDR3 is 15 residues long. V lost 3 bases and J 3 bases, leaving 16 bases between the germline ends. The germline V gene has CDR1 DFQATT and CDR2 SNEGSKA (reference sequence). The CDR3 region is CSASSPGRRTDTQYF. DNA for the CDR3: TGCAGTGCTAGTTCCCCGGGTAGAAGAACAGATACGCAGTATTTT.

This clonotype has just a few counts. The chain carries TRBV3-1 and TRBJ1-1; 11 nucleotides match TRBD1. CDR1 is LGHDT and CDR2 is YNNKEL in the germline V gene (reference sequence). J gave up 10 bases and V 3 bases, and 1 base lay outside the gene matches. This CDR3 comprises 12 residues. Written as DNA, the CDR3 is TGTGCCAGCAGCCAGGGACAGGGGGTAGCTTTCTTT. Amino acids: CASSQGQGVAFF.

This clonotype was detected a few times. The CDR3 is CSGGLSANTGELFF. CDR3 bases: TGCAGCGGTGGACTTAGCGCGAACACCGGGGAGCTGTTTTTT. This chain uses TRBV29-1 with TRBJ2-2; TRBD2 might be the D (5 bases). The CDR3 has 14 amino acids. Trimming cost V 7 bases and J 0 bases, with 12 bases left between them. Germline V gene sequence: CDR1 SQVTM, CDR2 ANQGSEA.

The chain recombines TRBV7-9 with TRBJ2-7; D is possibly TRBD1 (6 bases). This CDR3 is built from 15 residues. Trimming shortened V by 3 bases and J by 3 bases, and 15 bases separated the two germline ends. Germline CDR1 and CDR2: SEHNR and FQNEAQ (reference sequence). CDR3 in amino acids: CASSFNREGNYEQYF. The CDR3 coding sequence is TGTGCCAGCAGCTTTAACAGGGAAGGGAACTACGAGCAGTACTTC.

The CDR3 reads CASSSGLAGASGLYEQYF. The DNA for the CDR3 is TGCGCCAGCAGCTCAGGACTAGCGGGCGCTTCGGGGCTCTACGAGCAGTACTTC. This chain joins TRBV5-1 and TRBJ2-7; 11 bases match TRBD2. This CDR3 has 18 amino acids. Trimming removed 3 bases from V and 3 bases from J; junction bases left unmatched: 14. From germline, CDR1 is SGHRS and CDR2 YFSETQ.

This clonotype turned up a few times. The chain couples TRBV30 to TRBJ2-1; 9 nucleotides line up with TRBD2. The germline V gene encodes CDR1 GTSNPN and CDR2 SVGIG (reference sequence). The J segment lost 8 bases and the V segment lost 2 bases, leaving 10 bases of the junction unmatched. This CDR3 has 15 residues. The DNA of the CDR3 is TGTGCCTGGAGTCGAGGGGGGACTAGCCTCTATGAGCAGTTCTTC. This translates into CAWSRGGTSLYEQFF.

There are a few counts of this clonotype. The chain is built from TRBV4-1 and TRBJ2-5; D is undetermined. The CDR3 spans 14 residues. Germline V gene sequence: CDR1 MGHRA, CDR2 YSYEKL. With 1 base removed from V and 4 bases from J, the gap between germline ends came to 10 bases. CDR3 in amino acids: CASSQVARLETQYF. As DNA, the CDR3 is TGCGCCAGCAGCCAAGTGGCCAGGTTAGAGACCCAGTACTTC.

The gene calls are TRBV14 and TRBJ2-4; 7 bases line up with TRBD1. The CDR3 consists of 14 residues. Germline lookup yields CDR1 SGHDN and CDR2 FVKESK. Germline trimming cut 2 bases from V and 7 bases from J; bases unmatched to any gene: 5. CDR3 in amino acids: CASSQMTGWNIQYF. CDR3 nucleotides: TGTGCCAGCAGCCAAATGACAGGGTGGAACATTCAGTACTTC.

J is TRBJ2-7 and V is TRBV13, with 10 bases that match TRBD1. After removal of 4 bases from V and 0 bases from J, the junction contained 9 bases not matched to a gene. The CDR3 extends over 17 amino acids. Germline CDR1 is PRHDT and CDR2 is FYEKMQ (reference sequence). CDR3 bases: TGTGCCAGCAGCTCAACCGGGACAGGGGACGTCTCCTACGAGCAGTACTTC. It encodes CASSSTGTGDVSYEQYF.

The chain combines TRBV7-2 with TRBJ2-3; no reliable D call. The CDR3 has 13 amino acids. The V end was cut by 0 bases, the J end by 2 bases, with 3 bases between. Germline V CDR1 and CDR2: SGHTA, FQGNSA. For the CDR3, the DNA is TGTGCCAGCAGCTTAGCGTACACAGATACGCAGTATTTT. Encoded protein: CASSLAYTDTQYF.

This clonotype was observed a handful of times. This chain links TRBV29-1 with TRBJ1-2, with D perhaps matching TRBD1 (6 bases). The V gene lost 0 bases and the J gene lost 2 bases, with 7 bases spanning the gap. Per the germline V gene, CDR1 is SQVTM and CDR2 is ANQGSEA. The CDR3 loop spans 13 amino acids. The CDR3 protein is CSVEDRGNYGYTF. The CDR3, as DNA: TGCAGCGTTGAAGATAGGGGGAACTATGGCTACACCTTC.

Only a few counts were recorded for this clonotype. The V and J genes are TRBV4-2 and TRBJ2-5; 7 nucleotides agree with TRBD1. The CDR3 extends over 15 amino acids. Germline V CDR1 and CDR2: LGHNA, YNFKEQ. V shed 1 base, J shed 3 bases, and the junction held 5 bases outside the gene matches. The CDR3 DNA is TGTGCCAGCAGCCAAGGCCCCGGGACAGAAGAGACCCAGTACTTC. Its protein product is CASSQGPGTEETQYF.

This chain uses TRBV10-3 with TRBJ2-7, with D tentatively TRBD1 (6 bases). The CDR3 has 13 residues. Per germline, CDR1 ENHRY and CDR2 SYGVKD. With 4 bases removed from V and 3 bases from J, the gap between germline ends came to 10 bases. The CDR3 is CAISGRTDYEQYF. The CDR3 DNA is TGTGCCATCAGTGGGAGGACAGACTACGAGCAGTACTTC.

The genes are TRBV9 and TRBJ2-3; 7 nucleotides line up with TRBD1. In germline, CDR1 is SGDLS, CDR2 YYNGEE. The CDR3 is 16 amino acids. The J segment lost 1 base and the V segment lost 0 bases, leaving 5 bases of the junction unmatched. The CDR3 nucleotides are TGTGCCAGCAGCGTAGCTTGGGGGACAGGCACAGATACGCAGTATTTT. Protein sequence: CASSVAWGTGTDTQYF.

This chain connects TRBV6-2 or TRBV6-3 to TRBJ2-2, with 7 bases lining up with TRBD2. The CDR3 spans 16 residues. CDR1 and CDR2 from the germline V gene are MNHEY and SVGEGT. V lost 7 bases and J lost 4; bases outside the gene matches: 12. This CDR3 reads CASNGGAGLSTGELFF. The CDR3, as DNA: TGTGCCAGCAACGGGGGAGCGGGATTGAGCACCGGGGAGCTGTTTTTT.

The chain has TRBV12-3 or TRBV12-4 and TRBJ1-2; 8 bases are a match to TRBD1. The trim removed 4 bases at V and 4 bases at J, leaving 5 bases unmatched. The CDR3 has 14 amino acids. The CDR3: CASSSTGASYGYTF. The CDR3 DNA follows: TGTGCCAGCAGTTCGACAGGGGCTTCCTATGGCTACACCTTC.